A selection of T cell receptor beta chains follows, all from one sample in a study of blood T cell repertoires in COVID-19. Clones were sequenced by immunoSEQ multiplex PCR, and TCRdb holds only the in-frame ones, with some missing. Of some 460,000 clones detected, 75% to 90% appear once; the ten largest clones hold approximately 4.3%. What was sequenced was peripheral blood. All receptors come from a woman aged 25 to 39 with acute or convalescent COVID-19. Both conserved end residues are part of each CDR3. A D gene is named only where the DNA matches it firmly. Clone sizes are given selectively: once, few, many, or a class where the clone is expanded.

length: 16; V: TRBV19; size: -; J: TRBJ2-4; D: -; CDR3: CASSIVSGGVKNIQYF; DNA: TGTGCCAGTAGTATAGTATCTGGGGGCGTCAAAAACATTCAGTACTTC
length: 14; V: TRBV20-1; size: once; J: TRBJ2-3; D: TRBD2; CDR3: CSAGVSGGADTQYF; DNA: TGCAGTGCTGGTGTTTCGGGGGGGGCCGATACGCAGTATTTT
length: 14; V: TRBV10-3; size: -; J: TRBJ2-1; D: TRBD1; CDR3: CAITPTGGLNEQFF; DNA: TGTGCCATCACTCCGACAGGGGGCCTGAATGAGCAGTTCTTC
length: 16; V: TRBV15; size: -; J: TRBJ2-1; D: TRBD1; CDR3: CATSRGVGTGEGEQFF; DNA: TGTGCCACCAGCAGAGGGGTCGGGACAGGGGAGGGTGAGCAGTTCTTC
length: 16; V: TRBV7-3; size: -; J: TRBJ2-1; D: -; CDR3: CASSPNPNTPRVEQFF; DNA: TGTGCCAGCAGCCCCAACCCGAACACCCCGCGGGTTGAGCAGTTCTTC
length: 14; V: TRBV6-5; size: once; J: TRBJ1-1; D: -; CDR3: CASSYGAGRSEAFF; DNA: TGTGCCAGCAGTTATGGGGCAGGGCGTAGTGAAGCTTTCTTT
length: 16; V: TRBV4-1; size: -; J: TRBJ1-2; D: -; CDR3: CASSQVSGQTLYGYTF; DNA: TGCGCCAGCAGCCAAGTCTCAGGACAGACCCTCTATGGCTACACCTTC
length: 11; V: TRBV28; size: -; J: TRBJ1-1; D: TRBD1; CDR3: CASSTTGIAFF; DNA: TGTGCCAGCAGTACGACAGGGATAGCTTTCTTT
length: 11; V: TRBV6-6; size: -; J: TRBJ2-5; D: -; CDR3: CASGTPGTQYF; DNA: TGTGCCAGTGGGACACCCGGGACCCAGTACTTC
length: 15; V: TRBV7-4; size: -; J: TRBJ2-1; D: -; CDR3: CASTLGGVFYNEQFF; DNA: TGTGCCAGCACCCTCGGCGGGGTATTCTACAATGAGCAGTTCTTC
length: 15; V: TRBV3-1/TRBV3-2; size: once; J: TRBJ2-7; D: -; CDR3: CASSQGWGESYEQYF; DNA: TGTGCCAGCAGCCAAGGTTGGGGCGAGAGCTACGAGCAGTACTTC
length: 14; V: TRBV5-1; size: -; J: TRBJ2-3; D: TRBD1; CDR3: CASSLGGSTDTQYF; DNA: TGCGCCAGCAGCCTAGGGGGCTCAACAGATACGCAGTATTTT
length: 16; V: TRBV4-1; size: -; J: TRBJ2-7; D: TRBD2; CDR3: CASSQDTSGAAYEQYF; DNA: TGCGCCAGCAGCCAAGATACGAGCGGGGCAGCCTACGAGCAGTACTTC
length: 14; V: TRBV4-2; size: few; J: TRBJ1-5; D: -; CDR3: CASSPGGIGQPQHF; DNA: TGTGCCAGCAGCCCCGGGGGGATTGGTCAGCCCCAGCATTTT
length: 12; V: TRBV11-1; size: -; J: TRBJ2-7; D: TRBD1; CDR3: CASSLGQGEQYF; DNA: TGTGCCAGCAGCTTGGGACAGGGAGAGCAGTACTTC
length: 15; V: TRBV7-8; size: -; J: TRBJ1-5; D: -; CDR3: CASSLLRQSNQPQHF; DNA: TGTGCCAGCAGCTTATTACGACAAAGCAATCAGCCCCAGCATTTT
length: 15; V: TRBV11-2; size: -; J: TRBJ1-1; D: TRBD1; CDR3: CASSADRGLITEAFF; DNA: TGTGCCAGCAGCGCGGACAGGGGGCTTATCACTGAAGCTTTCTTT
length: 16; V: TRBV19; size: -; J: TRBJ2-3; D: TRBD1; CDR3: CASSNPDRGSTDTQYF; DNA: TGTGCCAGTAGTAACCCGGACAGGGGGAGCACAGATACGCAGTATTTT
length: 13; V: TRBV2; size: -; J: TRBJ2-7; D: TRBD2; CDR3: CASTGWGGYEQYF; DNA: TGTGCCAGCACTGGTTGGGGGGGCTACGAGCAGTACTTC
length: 15; V: TRBV9; size: -; J: TRBJ2-7; D: -; CDR3: CASSPWGTGAYEQYF; DNA: TGTGCCAGCAGCCCATGGGGGACGGGAGCCTACGAGCAGTACTTC
length: 21; V: TRBV30; size: -; J: TRBJ2-3; D: -; CDR3: CAWSVLRAGVSAISDTDTQYF; DNA: TGTGCCTGGAGTGTACTAAGGGCAGGGGTAAGCGCAATATCAGACACAGATACGCAGTATTTT
length: 12; V: TRBV7-9; size: -; J: TRBJ2-7; D: -; CDR3: CASGHLPYEQYF; DNA: TGTGCCAGCGGACACCTCCCCTACGAGCAGTACTTC
length: 13; V: TRBV14; size: -; J: TRBJ1-1; D: -; CDR3: CASSQEANTEAFF; DNA: TGTGCCAGCAGCCAAGAGGCCAACACTGAAGCTTTCTTT
length: 13; V: TRBV7-3; size: -; J: TRBJ2-5; D: -; CDR3: CASSRTLQETQYF; DNA: TGTGCCAGCAGCCGGACTCTCCAAGAGACCCAGTACTTC
length: 14; V: TRBV3-1/TRBV3-2; size: -; J: TRBJ2-4; D: TRBD1; CDR3: CASSRGQTKNIQYF; DNA: TGTGCCAGCAGCCGGGGACAGACCAAAAACATTCAGTACTTC
length: 12; V: TRBV12-3/TRBV12-4; size: -; J: TRBJ2-1; D: -; CDR3: CASSFPRSEQFF; DNA: TGTGCCAGCAGTTTTCCGAGAAGCGAGCAGTTCTTC
length: 13; V: TRBV7-3; size: -; J: TRBJ2-5; D: -; CDR3: CASSLTLMETQYF; DNA: TGTGCCAGCAGCTTAACGTTAATGGAGACCCAGTACTTC
length: 15; V: TRBV5-4; size: once; J: TRBJ2-5; D: TRBD1; CDR3: CASSHNPTGRETQYF; DNA: TGTGCCAGCAGCCACAACCCGACAGGGAGAGAGACCCAGTACTTC
length: 16; V: TRBV30; size: -; J: TRBJ1-5; D: TRBD1; CDR3: CAWSKSTGVQVQPQHF; DNA: TGTGCCTGGAGTAAATCGACAGGGGTCCAAGTTCAGCCCCAGCATTTT
length: 13; V: TRBV18; size: -; J: TRBJ1-2; D: TRBD1; CDR3: CASSLQGDYGYTF; DNA: TGTGCCAGCTCACTGCAGGGGGACTATGGCTACACCTTC
length: 13; V: TRBV9; size: -; J: TRBJ1-1; D: TRBD1; CDR3: CASSGRDRDRAFF; DNA: TGTGCCAGCAGCGGGAGAGACAGGGATAGGGCTTTCTTT
length: 13; V: TRBV5-1; size: -; J: TRBJ1-3; D: -; CDR3: CASSPGSGNTIYF; DNA: TGCGCCAGCAGCCCAGGGTCTGGAAACACCATATATTTT
length: 13; V: TRBV11-2; size: -; J: TRBJ2-3; D: -; CDR3: CASRGLGTDTQYF; DNA: TGTGCCAGCAGGGGGCTGGGCACAGATACGCAGTATTTT
length: 13; V: TRBV2; size: -; J: TRBJ1-2; D: -; CDR3: CASHPRGSGGYTF; DNA: TGTGCCAGCCACCCCCGGGGGAGCGGTGGCTACACCTTC
length: 15; V: TRBV24-1; size: -; J: TRBJ2-3; D: TRBD2; CDR3: CATSDSRRGGDTQYF; DNA: TGTGCCACCAGTGATTCCCGGCGGGGGGGAGATACGCAGTATTTT
length: 15; V: TRBV7-9; size: -; J: TRBJ2-5; D: TRBD1; CDR3: CASSPGTGETETQYF; DNA: TGTGCCAGCAGCCCGGGGACAGGAGAGACGGAGACCCAGTACTTC
length: 11; V: TRBV28; size: -; J: TRBJ1-2; D: -; CDR3: CASRYRERTYF; DNA: TGTGCCAGCAGGTACCGCGAACGGACATACTTC
length: 13; V: TRBV29-1; size: -; J: TRBJ1-2; D: TRBD1; CDR3: CSGWTGGKYGYTF; DNA: TGCAGCGGCTGGACAGGTGGGAAATATGGCTACACCTTC
length: 20; V: TRBV24-1; size: once; J: TRBJ2-2; D: TRBD2; CDR3: CATSDWGGLNREGHTGELFF; DNA: TGTGCCACCAGTGATTGGGGAGGGTTGAATCGCGAGGGACACACCGGGGAGCTGTTTTTT
length: 16; V: TRBV29-1; size: -; J: TRBJ2-4; D: TRBD1; CDR3: CSAAQGALVFGNIQYF; DNA: TGCAGCGCCGCGCAGGGGGCGTTAGTATTTGGGAACATTCAGTACTTC
length: 14; V: TRBV25-1; size: -; J: TRBJ1-5; D: -; CDR3: CASSEDTYYQPQHF; DNA: TGTGCCAGCAGTGAAGACACCTACTATCAGCCCCAGCATTTT
length: 15; V: TRBV7-9; size: -; J: TRBJ2-4; D: -; CDR3: CASSLVGGAKNIQYF; DNA: TGTGCCAGCAGCTTGGTGGGGGGTGCCAAAAACATTCAGTACTTC
length: 17; V: TRBV9; size: few; J: TRBJ2-1; D: -; CDR3: CASSPRAGTGLYNEQFF; DNA: TGTGCCAGCAGCCCCCGGGCCGGAACAGGGTTATACAATGAGCAGTTCTTC
length: 15; V: TRBV27; size: once; J: TRBJ2-3; D: -; CDR3: CASSLSVWGSDTQYF; DNA: TGTGCCAGCAGTTTATCGGTATGGGGCTCCGATACGCAGTATTTT
length: 15; V: TRBV2; size: -; J: TRBJ2-7; D: -; CDR3: CASSEGLSPSYEQYF; DNA: TGTGCCAGCAGTGAAGGACTCTCTCCTTCCTACGAGCAGTACTTC
length: 14; V: TRBV9; size: -; J: TRBJ2-5; D: -; CDR3: CASSVNPTEETQYF; DNA: TGTGCCAGCAGCGTAAACCCCACGGAAGAGACCCAGTACTTC
length: 15; V: TRBV5-1; size: once; J: TRBJ1-1; D: -; CDR3: CASSLDARAETEAFF; DNA: TGCGCCAGCAGCTTGGACGCCAGGGCCGAAACTGAAGCTTTCTTT
length: 14; V: TRBV28; size: -; J: TRBJ1-5; D: TRBD1; CDR3: CASTAGGYSQPQHF; DNA: TGTGCCAGCACGGCAGGGGGCTATAGTCAGCCCCAGCATTTT
length: 14; V: TRBV13; size: -; J: TRBJ2-5; D: -; CDR3: CASSMRTEGETQYF; DNA: TGTGCCAGCAGTATGCGGACAGAAGGAGAGACCCAGTACTTC
length: 12; V: TRBV28; size: -; J: TRBJ2-7; D: TRBD1; CDR3: CATQTGVREQYF; DNA: TGTGCCACGCAGACAGGGGTCAGGGAGCAGTACTTC
length: 16; V: TRBV11-3; size: -; J: TRBJ2-1; D: TRBD2; CDR3: CASSPDTSASYNEQFF; DNA: TGTGCCAGCAGCCCGGATACTAGCGCCTCCTACAATGAGCAGTTCTTC
length: 12; V: TRBV13; size: -; J: TRBJ1-1; D: -; CDR3: CASSSEGHQAFF; DNA: TGTGCCAGCAGCTCAGAGGGACACCAAGCTTTCTTT
length: 15; V: TRBV7-8; size: -; J: TRBJ1-5; D: TRBD1; CDR3: CASSQRRGENQPQHF; DNA: TGTGCCAGCAGCCAACGCAGGGGGGAAAATCAGCCCCAGCATTTT
length: 13; V: TRBV27; size: -; J: TRBJ1-1; D: TRBD1; CDR3: CASSSEGANEAFF; DNA: TGTGCCAGCAGTTCAGAGGGGGCAAATGAAGCTTTCTTT
length: 15; V: TRBV28; size: -; J: TRBJ1-4; D: -; CDR3: CASRPSGGGNEKLFF; DNA: TGTGCCAGCAGACCAAGCGGGGGTGGTAATGAAAAACTGTTTTTT